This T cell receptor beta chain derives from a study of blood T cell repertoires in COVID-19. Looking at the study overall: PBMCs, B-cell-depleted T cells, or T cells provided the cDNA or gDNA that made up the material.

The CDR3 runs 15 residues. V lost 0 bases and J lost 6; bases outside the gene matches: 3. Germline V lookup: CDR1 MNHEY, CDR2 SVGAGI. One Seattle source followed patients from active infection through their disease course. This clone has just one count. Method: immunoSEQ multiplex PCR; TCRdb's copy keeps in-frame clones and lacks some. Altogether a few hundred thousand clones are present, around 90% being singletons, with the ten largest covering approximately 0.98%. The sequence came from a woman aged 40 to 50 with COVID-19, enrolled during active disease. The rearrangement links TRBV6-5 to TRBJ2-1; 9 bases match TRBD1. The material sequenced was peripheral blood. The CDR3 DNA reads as TGTGCCAGCAGTTACTCGGGACAGGGAGGCAATGAGCAGTTCTTC. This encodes CASSYSGQGGNEQFF.